The clone carrying this T cell receptor (beta chain) was seen repeatedly, ten times or more. The antigen remains unidentified. This record comes from a study of T cells in Graves' hyperthyroidism and ophthalmopathy. Study-wide points: Prediction of ophthalmopathy progression came a median roughly 6.6 months pre-onset. The authors' 13 V-J model separated ophthalmopathy from stable hyperthyroidism.

It was RNA transcripts that yielded the amplified TCR beta CDR3 regions. The TCR CDR3 was amplified in a first-round RT-PCR using the HTBI primer set. One entry per CDR3 protein, called by TCRdb with MiXCR from the multiplex PCR reads. The data contain nearly 250,000 distinct CDR3 sequences, about a sixth of them singletons. Germline V gene lookup returns CDR1 MDHEN and CDR2 SYDVKM. Trimming left V 6 bases short and J 0 bases short, with 14 bases between. The CDR3 length is 15 residues. Inclusion characteristics of ophthalmopathy patients comprised a Clinical Activity Score of at least 3, a NOSPECS grade of at least 4, and duration under 3 months. Diagnosing involved the use of clinical symptoms, serum thyroxine and TRAb, thyroid ultrasound and orbital computed tomography.

The rearrangement uses TRBV28 and TRBJ1-2; D gene uncertain. This receptor was identified in a young woman with Graves' ophthalmopathy. The sequenced sample consisted of blood. The CDR3 spells CASSSPALANYGYTF. CDR3 DNA sequence: TGTGCCAGCAGCTCTCCGGCTCTAGCTAACTATGGCTACACCTTC.